This TCR beta chain was profiled in a study of regulatory T cells in long-lasting Graves disease. Whole-study context: Graves' patients, newly diagnosed, had taken antithyroid drugs under 3 months. The study's findings and limits: TCR diversity was lower in persistent Graves' patients than in newly diagnosed ones.

Trimming cost V 3 bases and J 6 bases, with 9 bases left between them. Germline lookup yields CDR1 LGHDT and CDR2 YNNKEL (reference sequence). The CDR3 is 13 residues long. This clonotype was detected a few times. Its antigen is currently unknown. Building the TCR beta libraries relied on iRepertoire HTBI primers, and CDR3 regions underwent Arm-PCR. Via MiXCR, TCRdb re-called the multiplex PCR reads, giving one row per CDR3 protein. The profile shows some 320,000 distinct CDR3 sequences, over 15% of them singletons. Time point defined: newly diagnosed GD, antithyroid drugs for less than 3 months. PBMC RNA served as the TCR library source.

Sequenced material: peripheral blood mononuclear cells (PBMCs), taken at new diagnosis, from a patient treated with antithyroid drugs. The V call is TRBV3-1, the J call TRBJ2-1, with D tentatively TRBD1 (5 bases). The sequence came from a female donor with Graves disease. The CDR3 nucleotides read TGTGCCAGCAGCCATGGTAGGGGCAATGAGCAGTTCTTC. Its protein product is CASSHGRGNEQFF.